One and the same sample provided the 3 T cell receptor beta chains below, sequenced in a study of blood T cells in healthy people across ages. A second about 7 to 12 cycle PCR used barcoded and J-beta primers. In TCRdb, the 5' RACE reads were re-called with MiXCR into one record per CDR3 protein. The sample includes about 780,000 distinct CDR3 sequences, about 42% of them seen just once. Sequencing was performed on blood. The receptor set was obtained from an elderly man in good health.

The gene calls are TRBV4-3 and TRBJ2-5; the D is unclear. The CDR3 totals 13 residues. Germline values: CDR1 LGHNA, CDR2 YSLEER. Trimming removed 0 bases from V and 7 bases from J, with 9 bases in between. The CDR3 nucleotides read TGCGCCAGCAGCCAAGATCCCCTGGGGACCCAGTACTTC. Protein sequence: CASSQDPLGTQYF.

This chain links TRBV3-1 with TRBJ2-7, with a tentative D call TRBD1 (5 bases). The CDR3 totals 16 residues. V was shortened by 2 bases and J by 6 bases, with 20 bases between the two germline ends. Germline lookup yields CDR1 LGHDT and CDR2 YNNKEL (reference sequence). The CDR3 DNA sequence: TGTGCCAGCAGCCAAAACCCCAGGCAGACAGCCGGCGAGCAGTACTTC. It specifies CASSQNPRQTAGEQYF.

V usage is TRBV20-1 and J usage is TRBJ1-4; D is uncertain. The V gene's germline CDR1 is DFQATT and CDR2 SNEGSKA (reference sequence). This CDR3 spans 13 amino acids. Trimming cost V 7 bases and J 4 bases, with 13 bases left between them. Here the CDR3 reads CSVVEVLNEKLFF. CDR3 sequence (DNA): TGCAGTGTCGTGGAGGTTCTTAATGAAAAACTGTTTTTT.